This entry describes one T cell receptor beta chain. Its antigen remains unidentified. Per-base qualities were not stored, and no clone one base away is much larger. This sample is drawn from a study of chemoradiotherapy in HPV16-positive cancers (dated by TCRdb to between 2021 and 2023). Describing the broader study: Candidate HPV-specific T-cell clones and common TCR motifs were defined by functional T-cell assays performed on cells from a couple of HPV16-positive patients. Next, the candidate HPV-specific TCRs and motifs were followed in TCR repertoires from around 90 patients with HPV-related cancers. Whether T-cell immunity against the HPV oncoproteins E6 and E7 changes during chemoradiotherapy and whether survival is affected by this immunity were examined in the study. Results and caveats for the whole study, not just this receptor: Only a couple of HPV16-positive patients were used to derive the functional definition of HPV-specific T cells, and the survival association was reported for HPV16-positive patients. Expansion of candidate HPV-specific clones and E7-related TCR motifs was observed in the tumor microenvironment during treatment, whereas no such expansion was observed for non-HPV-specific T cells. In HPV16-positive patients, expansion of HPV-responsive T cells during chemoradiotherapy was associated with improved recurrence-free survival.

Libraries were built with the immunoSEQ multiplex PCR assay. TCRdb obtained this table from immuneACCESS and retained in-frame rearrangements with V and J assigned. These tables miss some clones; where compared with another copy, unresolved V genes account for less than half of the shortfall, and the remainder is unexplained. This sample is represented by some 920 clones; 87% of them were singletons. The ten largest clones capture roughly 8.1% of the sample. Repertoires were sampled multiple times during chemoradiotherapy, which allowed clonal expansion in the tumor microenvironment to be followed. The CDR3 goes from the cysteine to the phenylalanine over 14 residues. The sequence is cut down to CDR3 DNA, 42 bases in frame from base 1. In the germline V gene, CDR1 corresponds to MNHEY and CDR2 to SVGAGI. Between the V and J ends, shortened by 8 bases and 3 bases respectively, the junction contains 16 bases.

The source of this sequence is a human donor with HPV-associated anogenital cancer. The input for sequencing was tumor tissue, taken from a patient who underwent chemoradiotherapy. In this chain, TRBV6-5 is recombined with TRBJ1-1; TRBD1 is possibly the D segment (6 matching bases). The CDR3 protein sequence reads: CASGETGSYTEAFF. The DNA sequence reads TGTGCCAGCGGTGAGACAGGAAGCTACACTGAAGCTTTCTTT.